This T cell receptor (beta chain) was captured by sequencing in a study of graft-versus-host responses after intestinal transplantation. Across the study: Among the recipients, transplants were multivisceral, liver-intestinal, or isolated intestinal. Tacrolimus plus steroids were given to all recipients for 3 to 4 years, preceded by anti-thymocyte globulin induction.

TCRdb's table, derived via immunoSEQ multiplex PCR, lists solely in-frame clones and lacks some. The table includes 150,000 or so clones, 92% detected once. The CDR3 length is 15 residues. Germline assignment: CDR1 SGHAT and CDR2 FQNNGV. Trimming took 8 bases from V and 6 from J; bases not matched to a gene: 13. Study-wide results and limits: Marrow from the recipient contained GvH clones, some of which had appeared first in ileum or blood. Researchers found peak circulating GvH clone levels linked to early post-transplant HvG declines.

With regard to this clone: No antigen is known for it.

Sequenced here: unstimulated CD4+ T cells sorted from spleen or lymph node cells, sampled before intestinal transplant. The receptor was isolated from a human donor who received an intestinal transplant. J is TRBJ2-1 and V is TRBV11-2; 7 nucleotides agree with TRBD2. CDR3 protein: CASLQGGSKVNEQFF. CDR3 in DNA: TGTGCCAGCCTCCAGGGCGGGAGTAAGGTCAATGAGCAGTTCTTC.